The TCR beta chain described here comes from a study of T-cell reconstitution after alpha-beta-depleted transplantation in children. This clonotype turned up a few times. The target antigen is unknown. General study results and limits: Once a year had passed after transplant, T-cell counts and diversity came mostly from newly produced T cells. Where alpha-beta T cells came from about two months after transplant was reportedly several hundred expanded graft clones.

Preparation of the TCRbeta library was carried out with unique molecular identifiers. TCRdb itself ran the PCR reads through MiXCR, one entry per CDR3 protein. The sample includes 200,000 to 250,000 distinct CDR3 sequences, roughly 8.3% of them seen just once. The receptor's source is a male patient between 2 and 15 years old who had a stem cell transplant for acute myeloid leukemia, so the T cells may come from the graft donor. The sample consisted of PBMCs, mostly from graft donor cells, taken 360 days after TCRalphabeta/CD19-depleted stem cell transplant.

The CDR3 sequence is CASKYYGGANVLTF. CDR3 nucleotides: TGTGCCAGCAAGTACTACGGTGGGGCCAACGTCCTGACTTTC. The gene calls are TRBV12-3 or TRBV12-4 and TRBJ2-6, with D uncertain. Trimming removed 7 bases from V and 3 bases from J, with 10 bases in between. This CDR3 region has 14 residues.